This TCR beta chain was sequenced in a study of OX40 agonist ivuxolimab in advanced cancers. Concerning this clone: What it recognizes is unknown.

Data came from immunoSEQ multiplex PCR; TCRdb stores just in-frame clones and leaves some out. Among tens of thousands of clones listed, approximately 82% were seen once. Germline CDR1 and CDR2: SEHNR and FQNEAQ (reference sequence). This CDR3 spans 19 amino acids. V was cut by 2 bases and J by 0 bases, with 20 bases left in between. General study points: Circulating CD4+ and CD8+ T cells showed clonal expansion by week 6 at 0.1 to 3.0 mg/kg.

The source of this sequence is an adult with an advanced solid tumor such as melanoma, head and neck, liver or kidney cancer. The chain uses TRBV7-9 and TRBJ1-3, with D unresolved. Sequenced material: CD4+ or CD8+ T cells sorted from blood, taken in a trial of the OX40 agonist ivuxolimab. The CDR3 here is CASSLFFYTWRVSGNTIYF. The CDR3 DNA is TGTGCCAGCAGCTTATTCTTTTACACTTGGAGAGTCTCTGGAAACACCATATATTTT. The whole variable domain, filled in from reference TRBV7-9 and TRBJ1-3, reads DTGVSQNPRHKITKRGQNVTFRCDPISEHNRLYWYRQTLGQGPEFLTYFQNEAQLEKSRLLSDRFSAERPKGSFSTLEIQRTEQGDSAMYLCASSLFFYTWRVSGNTIYFGEGSWLTVV.